This T cell receptor (beta chain) was found in a study of CD8+ T cells in alopecia areata. Following extraction, RNA underwent reverse transcription to cDNA, which served as the sequencing template. TCRdb's copy holds only in-frame clones and misses some; the assay was immunoSEQ multiplex PCR. The sample shows over 110,000 clones, 51% of them seen only once. Trimming took off 1 base at V and 0 bases at J, with 3 bases between the two ends. CDR1 and CDR2 (germline): LNHNV, YYDKDF (reference sequence). There are 14 residues in the CDR3. V and J are TRBV15 and TRBJ2-2, with D hard to call. The TCR comes from a human donor with alopecia areata. Sample: CD4+ T cells sorted from blood, taken at week 0. The CDR3 sequence: CATSRGPNTGELFF. CDR3 coding DNA: TGTGCCACCAGCAGAGGTCCGAACACCGGGGAGCTGTTTTTT.